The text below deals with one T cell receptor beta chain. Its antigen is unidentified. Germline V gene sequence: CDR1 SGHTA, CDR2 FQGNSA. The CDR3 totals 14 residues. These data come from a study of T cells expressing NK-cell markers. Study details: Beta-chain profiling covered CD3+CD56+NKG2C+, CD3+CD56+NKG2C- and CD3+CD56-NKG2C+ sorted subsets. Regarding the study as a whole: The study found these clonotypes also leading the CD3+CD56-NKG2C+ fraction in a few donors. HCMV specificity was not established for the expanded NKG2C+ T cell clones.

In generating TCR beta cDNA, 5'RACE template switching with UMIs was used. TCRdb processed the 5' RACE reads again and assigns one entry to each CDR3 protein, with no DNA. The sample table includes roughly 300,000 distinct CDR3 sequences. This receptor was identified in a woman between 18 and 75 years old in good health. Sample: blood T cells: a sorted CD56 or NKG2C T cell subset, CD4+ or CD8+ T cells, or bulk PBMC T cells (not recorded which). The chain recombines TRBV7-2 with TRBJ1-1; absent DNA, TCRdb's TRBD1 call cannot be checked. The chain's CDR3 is CASSFGPGPTEAFF.